Described below is a single T cell receptor beta chain sequence and its context. Its antigen remains unknown. The source of the sample is a study of cytomegalovirus exposure and HLA in healthy donors. Study information: Membership in the Caucasian-associated ancestry cluster was found for about four fifths of around 380 genotyped donors.

Looked up from germline, CDR1 is KGHSH and CDR2 is LQKENI. V was trimmed by 3 bases and J by 1 base, leaving 8 bases between them. CDR3 length: 14 amino acids. General study results and limits: Specificity of three CMV-associated chains for CMV antigens was verified in vitro. A later look showed TCR association rates differing by HLA locus, highest for DRB1 and lowest for HLA-C. It was reportedly the case that the classifier diagnosed cytomegalovirus status with high specificity and sensitivity.

The study ran its PCR with 60 Vbeta and 13 Jbeta primers. Only in-frame clones appear in the TCRdb table, and some are missing; sequencing was by immunoSEQ multiplex PCR. This sample has over 80,000 clones, with roughly four fifths found just once. The TCR originated in a man aged 35 to 55 in good health and CMV-seropositive. V and J are TRBV18 and TRBJ2-3; D ambiguous. Input material: PBMCs. The CDR3 DNA follows: TGTGCCAGCTCACCGAACTCGGGCACAGATACGCAGTATTTT. Translation gives CASSPNSGTDTQYF.